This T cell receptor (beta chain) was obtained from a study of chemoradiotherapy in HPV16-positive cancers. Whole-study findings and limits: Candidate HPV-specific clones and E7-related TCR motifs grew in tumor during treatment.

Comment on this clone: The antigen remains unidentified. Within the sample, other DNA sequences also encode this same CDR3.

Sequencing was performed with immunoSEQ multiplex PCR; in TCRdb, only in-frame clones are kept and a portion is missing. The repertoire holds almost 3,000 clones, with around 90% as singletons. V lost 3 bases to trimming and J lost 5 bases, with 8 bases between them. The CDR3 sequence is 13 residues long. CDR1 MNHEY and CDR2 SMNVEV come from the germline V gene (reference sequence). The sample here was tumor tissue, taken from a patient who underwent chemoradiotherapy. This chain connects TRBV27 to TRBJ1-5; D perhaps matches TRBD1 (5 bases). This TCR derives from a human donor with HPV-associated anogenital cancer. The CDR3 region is CASSFREDQPQHF. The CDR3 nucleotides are TGTGCCAGCAGTTTCAGGGAGGATCAGCCCCAGCATTTT.